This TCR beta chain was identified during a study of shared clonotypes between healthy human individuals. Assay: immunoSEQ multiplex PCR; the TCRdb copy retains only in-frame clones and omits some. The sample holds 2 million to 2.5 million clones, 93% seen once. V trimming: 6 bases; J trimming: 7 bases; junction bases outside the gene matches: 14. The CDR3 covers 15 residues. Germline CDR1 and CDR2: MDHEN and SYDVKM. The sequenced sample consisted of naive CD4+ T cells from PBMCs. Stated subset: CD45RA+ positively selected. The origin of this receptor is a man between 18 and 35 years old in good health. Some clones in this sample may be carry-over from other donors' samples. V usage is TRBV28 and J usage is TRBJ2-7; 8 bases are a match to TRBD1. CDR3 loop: CASRVGGDRGGEQYF. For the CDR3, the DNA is TGTGCCAGCAGGGTGGGGGGAGACAGGGGAGGTGAGCAGTACTTC. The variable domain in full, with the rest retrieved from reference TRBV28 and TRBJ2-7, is DVKVTQSSRYLVKRTGEKVFLECVQDMDHENMFWYRQDPGLGLRLIYFSYDVKMKEKGDIPEGYSVSREKKERFSLILESASTNQTSMYLCASRVGGDRGGEQYFGPGTRLTVT.